The 14 T cell receptor beta chains presented below share a single source sample, sequenced in a study of blood T cell repertoires in COVID-19. TCRdb keeps only in-frame clones here, not all; method: immunoSEQ multiplex PCR. The sample shows some 300,000 clones, around 87% of them seen only once. Input material: PBMCs or T cells enriched from blood (not recorded which). Receptors originate from a woman aged 18-29 years with acute COVID-19.

This chain connects TRBV10-3 to TRBJ2-7; 10 nucleotides agree with TRBD2. J lost 5 bases, V lost 1 base, and 8 bases had no gene match. Germline CDR1 is ENHRY and CDR2 is SYGVKD. This CDR3 contains 16 residues. The CDR3, as DNA: TGTGCCATCAGTGAGTTACCCCAGCGGGAGGGCCACGAGCAGTACTTC. It translates to CAISELPQREGHEQYF.

A few counts support this clone. The chain joins TRBV27 to TRBJ2-7; 11 bases agree with TRBD2. Germline CDR1 is MNHEY and CDR2 is SMNVEV (reference sequence). Trimming cost V 7 bases and J 3 bases; bases outside gene matches: 2. This CDR3 has 13 amino acids. CDR3 region: CASKTSGSYEQYF. The CDR3 DNA reads as TGTGCCAGCAAAACTAGCGGGAGCTACGAGCAGTACTTC.

The chain employs TRBV6-4 and TRBJ2-5, with D possibly being TRBD1 (6 bases). The germline V gene encodes CDR1 MRHNA and CDR2 SNTAGT. Trimming stripped 2 bases from V and 2 bases from J, with 6 bases between. This CDR3 has 13 residues. In DNA, the CDR3 is TGTGCCAGCAGTGACAGGGGGCAAGAGACCCAGTACTTC. Translating it yields CASSDRGQETQYF.

The CDR3 loop is CASSYAWTALQFF. In DNA form, the CDR3 reads TGTGCCAGCAGCTATGCCTGGACAGCCCTTCAGTTCTTC. The rearrangement uses TRBV12-3 or TRBV12-4 and TRBJ2-1, with D maybe TRBD1 (6 bases). CDR3 length: 13 residues. V gave up 6 bases and J gave up 13 bases, with 19 bases separating them.

V is TRBV6-6 and J is TRBJ2-7; tentative D call: TRBD1 (6 bases). This CDR3 spans 13 amino acids. The germline V and J ends were trimmed by 7 bases and 3 bases, with 13 bases remaining between them. The germline V gene has CDR1 MNHNY and CDR2 SVGAGI (reference sequence). The CDR3 protein is CASTEGRGYEQYF. The CDR3 DNA sequence: TGTGCCAGCACCGAGGGCAGGGGCTACGAGCAGTACTTC.

This clone has just a few counts. This chain's CDR3 is CASSFRQGLNYGYTF. In DNA, the CDR3 is TGTGCCAGCAGTTTTCGGCAGGGTCTCAACTATGGCTACACCTTC. V gene TRBV28 combines with J gene TRBJ1-2, with D maybe TRBD1 (5 bases). This CDR3 is built from 15 residues. Trimming took off 3 bases at V and 2 bases at J, with 13 bases between the two ends. Germline V lookup: CDR1 MDHEN, CDR2 SYDVKM.

J is TRBJ2-2 and V is TRBV6-6; D not resolved. The CDR3 consists of 14 residues. V was pared by 3 bases and J by 8 bases, with 13 bases between. CDR1 and CDR2 from the germline V gene are MNHNY and SVGAGI (reference sequence). CDR3 coding DNA: TGTGCCAGCAGTTATTCCCCTACTACGGGGGAGCTGTTTTTT. This encodes CASSYSPTTGELFF.

CDR3 protein: CASRTDRGNEQFF. For the CDR3, the DNA is TGTGCCAGCAGAACGGACAGGGGCAATGAGCAGTTCTTC. The V and J genes are TRBV2 and TRBJ2-1; 9 bases agree with TRBD1. V shed 6 bases and J 6 bases; nucleotides not matched to a gene: 3. Germline lookup yields CDR1 SNHLY and CDR2 FYNNEI. This CDR3 region has 13 residues. The whole variable domain, filled in from reference TRBV2 and TRBJ2-1, reads EPEVTQTPSHQVTQMGQEVILRCVPISNHLYFYWYRQILGQKVEFLVSFYNNEISEKSEIFDDQFSVERPDGSNFTLKIRSTKLEDSAMYFCASRTDRGNEQFFGPGTRLTVL.

The gene calls are TRBV10-1 and TRBJ2-7; tentatively, D is TRBD1 (6 bases). Trimming removed 6 bases at V and 5 bases at J, with 26 bases between. This CDR3 comprises 17 residues. Germline loops: CDR1 WNHNN, CDR2 SYGVQD (reference sequence). The CDR3 DNA is TGCGCCAGCAGGCGGTGGGGGCGGAGCTTCCGGGGCGACGAGCAGTACTTC. This gives the protein CASRRWGRSFRGDEQYF.

The chain couples TRBV15 to TRBJ2-1; D is perhaps TRBD1 (6 bases). The length of the CDR3 is 17 residues. The germline gives CDR1 LNHNV, CDR2 YYDKDF (reference sequence). V dropped 1 base and J dropped 1 base, with 14 bases sitting between them. The CDR3 is CATSRAGRGLSYNEQFF. Written as DNA, the CDR3 is TGTGCCACCAGCAGAGCGGGCAGGGGATTATCCTACAATGAGCAGTTCTTC.

The CDR3 DNA reads TGTGCCACCAGTGGGACAGGGACTAATGAAAAACTGTTTTTT. It translates to CATSGTGTNEKLFF. The V call is TRBV24-1, the J call TRBJ1-4; 8 nucleotides align to TRBD1. The V segment lost 5 bases and the J segment 2 bases; nucleotides outside the gene matches: 0. Germline values: CDR1 KGHDR, CDR2 SFDVKD. The CDR3 has 14 amino acids.

The chain has TRBV28 and TRBJ2-5; a weak D match, TRBD1 (5 bases). The germline V gene encodes CDR1 MDHEN and CDR2 SYDVKM. V lost 4 bases and J 3 bases, leaving 18 bases between the germline ends. The length of the CDR3 is 16 residues. The CDR3 is CASSYVTSAREETQYF. CDR3 DNA sequence: TGTGCCAGCAGTTATGTGACCTCTGCCAGGGAAGAGACCCAGTACTTC.

The gene calls are TRBV19 and TRBJ1-5; D possibly corresponds to TRBD1 (5 bases). This CDR3 is 16 amino acids long. V was clipped by 4 bases and J by 6 bases, with 19 bases between them. CDR1 LNHDA and CDR2 SQIVND come from the germline V gene (reference sequence). The DNA for the CDR3 is TGTGCCAGTAGTACCCATACCCTGGGGAGGGGTCAGCCCCAGCATTTT. Protein product: CASSTHTLGRGQPQHF.

V and J are TRBV5-1 and TRBJ2-3, with 12 bases matching TRBD2. In germline, CDR1 is SGHRS, CDR2 YFSETQ. This CDR3 contains 16 residues. V was pared by 3 bases and J by 2 bases, with 4 bases of the junction left unmatched. CDR3 DNA: TGCGCCAGCAGCTGGGGACTAGCGGGTGACACAGATACGCAGTATTTT. Translating gives CASSWGLAGDTDTQYF.